The present TCR beta chain was sequenced within a study of blood T cell repertoires in COVID-19. Across the study: In each case, the material was cDNA or gDNA derived from T cells, B-cell-depleted T cells, or PBMCs.

Germline V gene sequence: CDR1 KGHSH, CDR2 LQKENI. V shed 5 bases and J shed 1 base, with 12 bases lying between them. The CDR3 has 15 residues. Original processing methods: It was from reference gene primer amplification that nucleated cell counts were estimated. Sequencing was performed with immunoSEQ multiplex PCR; in TCRdb, only in-frame clones are kept and a portion is missing. The DNA gave D and trimming, while V, J and clone size come from that table. The profile shows fewer than 500,000 clones, roughly 90% of them singletons. The participants were between roughly 18 and 89 years old and came from under 25 US areas.

This clonotype was obtained from a woman in her thirties with acute COVID-19. The sequencing input was PBMCs or T cells enriched from blood (not recorded which). V usage is TRBV18 and J usage is TRBJ1-3, with D possibly matching TRBD1 (6 bases). CDR3 residues: CASSATDSSGNTIYF. The CDR3 bases are TGTGCCAGCTCAGCTACGGACAGTTCTGGAAACACCATATATTTT.